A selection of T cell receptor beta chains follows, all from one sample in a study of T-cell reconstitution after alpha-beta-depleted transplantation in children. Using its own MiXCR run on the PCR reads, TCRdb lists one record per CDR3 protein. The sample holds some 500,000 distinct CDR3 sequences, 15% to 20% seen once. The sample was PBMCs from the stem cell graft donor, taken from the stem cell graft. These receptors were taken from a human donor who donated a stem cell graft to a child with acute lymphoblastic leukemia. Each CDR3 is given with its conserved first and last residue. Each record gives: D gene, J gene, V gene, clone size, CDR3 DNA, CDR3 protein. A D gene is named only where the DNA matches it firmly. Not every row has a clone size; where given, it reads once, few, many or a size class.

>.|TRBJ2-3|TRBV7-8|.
TGTGCCAGCAGCTTAGCAGGGGACCTCACAGATACGCAGTATTTT
CASSLAGDLTDTQYF
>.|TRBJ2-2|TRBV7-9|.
TGTGCCAGCAGCCCTATCGAGGGGGACGGGGAGCTGTTTTTT
CASSPIEGDGELFF
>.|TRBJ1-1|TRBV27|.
TGTGCCAGCAGTGGAGGGCCCCTTGAAGCTTTCTTT
CASSGGPLEAFF
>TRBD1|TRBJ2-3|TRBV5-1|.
TGCGCCAGCAGCTTCAGTGACAGGGTGTTCACAGATACGCAGTATTTT
CASSFSDRVFTDTQYF
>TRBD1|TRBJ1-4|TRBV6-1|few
TGTGCCAGCAGTCAAACAGGGGCTGCTAATGAAAAACTGTTTTTT
CASSQTGAANEKLFF
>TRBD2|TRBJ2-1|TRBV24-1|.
TGTGCCACCAGTGAGCGTATTTCGGGACTAGCGGGTTATGAGCAGTTCTTC
CATSERISGLAGYEQFF
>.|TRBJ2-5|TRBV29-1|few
TGCAGCGTTGAAGTGCGGGATGGGACCCAGTACTTC
CSVEVRDGTQYF
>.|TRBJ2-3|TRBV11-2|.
TGTGCCAGCAGCCCGACATACACAGATACGCAGTATTTT
CASSPTYTDTQYF
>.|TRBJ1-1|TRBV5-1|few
TGCGCCAGCAGCTTGGAGACGGGGATTGGAGTAGCTTTCTTT
CASSLETGIGVAFF
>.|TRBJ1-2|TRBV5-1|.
TGCGCCAGCAACGCAATTGGCGGAGGGGCTGGCTACACCTTC
CASNAIGGGAGYTF
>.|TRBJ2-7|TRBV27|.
TGTGCCAGCAGTTTATATCCCCAATCCTACGAGCAGTACTTC
CASSLYPQSYEQYF
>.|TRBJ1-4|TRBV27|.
TGTGCCAGCAGTTTAGGCGGCGCGGGGACTAATGAAAAACTGTTTTTT
CASSLGGAGTNEKLFF
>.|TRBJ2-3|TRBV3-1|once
TGTGCCAGCAGGTTGACGGGACGCACAGATACGCAGTATTTT
CASRLTGRTDTQYF
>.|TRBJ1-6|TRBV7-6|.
TGTGCCAGCAGCTTAGGCGTGGGGGGCAATTCACCCCTCCACTTT
CASSLGVGGNSPLHF
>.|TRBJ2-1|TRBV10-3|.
TGTGCCATCAGCCAACGGGACAATGAGCAGTTCTTC
CAISQRDNEQFF
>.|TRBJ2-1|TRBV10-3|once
TGTGCCATCAGTGAGATCGGGGGGCAAAACAATGAGCAGTTCTTC
CAISEIGGQNNEQFF
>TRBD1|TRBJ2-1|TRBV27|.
TGTGCCAGCATTGGGACAGGGTACAATGAGCAGTTCTTC
CASIGTGYNEQFF
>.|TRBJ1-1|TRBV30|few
TGTGCCTGGAGCTACCGCGGGGGCAACACTGAAGCTTTCTTT
CAWSYRGGNTEAFF
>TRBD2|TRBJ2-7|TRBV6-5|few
TGTGCCAGCAGATCCGGGACTAGCGGGAGAACCTCCTACGAGCAGTACTTC
CASRSGTSGRTSYEQYF
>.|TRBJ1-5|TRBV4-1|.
TGCGCCAGCAGCCATGCTAGGGCAGACAGAGAGGGCAATCAGCCCCAGCATTTT
CASSHARADREGNQPQHF
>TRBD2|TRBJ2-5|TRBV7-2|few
TGTGCCAGCAGTTATGGACTAGCGGGAGTTGGGGAGACCCAGTACTTC
CASSYGLAGVGETQYF
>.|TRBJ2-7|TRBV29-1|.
TGCAGCGTTGATTCTGCTATCACCTACGAGCAGTACTTC
CSVDSAITYEQYF
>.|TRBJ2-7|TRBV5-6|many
TGTGCCAGCAGCTTCTCACGGGTCGAGCAGTACTTC
CASSFSRVEQYF
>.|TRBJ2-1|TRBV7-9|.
TGTGCCAGCAGCTTAGATAGCTTGTATGAGCAGTTCTTC
CASSLDSLYEQFF
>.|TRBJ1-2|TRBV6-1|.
TGTGCCAGCAGGTCCAACCTTGGGGTACTTGAGAACTATGGCTACACCTTC
CASRSNLGVLENYGYTF
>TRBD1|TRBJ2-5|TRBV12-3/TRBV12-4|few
TGTGCCAGCAACAGGGGGTACCAAGAGACCCAGTACTTC
CASNRGYQETQYF
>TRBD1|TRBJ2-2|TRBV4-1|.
TGCGCCAGCAGCCAGACAGGGGGCCGTGGTACCGGGGAGCTGTTTTTT
CASSQTGGRGTGELFF
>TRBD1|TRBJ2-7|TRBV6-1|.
TGTGCCAGCAGCGGCCGGGACAGGGGGCGGTCTATGGGCGAGCAGTACTTC
CASSGRDRGRSMGEQYF
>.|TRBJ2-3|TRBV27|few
TGTGCCAGCAGTGTTCTGGTTACTCCGGAGAGGGGGGGCACAGATACGCAGTATTTT
CASSVLVTPERGGTDTQYF
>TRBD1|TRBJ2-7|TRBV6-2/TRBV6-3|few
TGTGCCAGCCGTTCGGGGACAGGGGGCGCGGAGCAGTACTTC
CASRSGTGGAEQYF
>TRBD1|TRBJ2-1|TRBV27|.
TGTGCCAGCTGTATCAGGGGGCCCGATGAGCAGTTCTTC
CASCIRGPDEQFF
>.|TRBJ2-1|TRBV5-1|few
TGCGCCCCACCAATCTACAATGAGCAGTTCTTC
CAPPIYNEQFF
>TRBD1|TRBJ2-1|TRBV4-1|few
TGCGCCAGCAGCCAAGATTTGACAGGGGGGACAAATGAGCAGTTCTTC
CASSQDLTGGTNEQFF
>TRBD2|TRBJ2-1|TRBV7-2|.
TGTGCCAGCAGCTTAAGGCTAGCGGGTATTTACAATGAGCAGTTCTTC
CASSLRLAGIYNEQFF
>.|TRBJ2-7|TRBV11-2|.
TGTGCCAGCAGCTTAACGCAGCCGGGAGACGAGCAGTACTTC
CASSLTQPGDEQYF
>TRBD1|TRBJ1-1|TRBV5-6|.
TGTGCCAGCAGCCCCCTGAGGACAGGGGACCAGAACACTGAAGCTTTCTTT
CASSPLRTGDQNTEAFF
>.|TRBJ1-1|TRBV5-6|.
TGTGCCAGCAGCTTGTTCACGGGGAACACTGAAGCTTTCTTT
CASSLFTGNTEAFF
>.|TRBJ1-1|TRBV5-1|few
TGCGCCAGCAGCTTGAACGGGGTGAACACTGAAGCTTTCTTT
CASSLNGVNTEAFF
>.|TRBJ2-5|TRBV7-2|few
TGTGCCAGCAGCTTCGCCAGGGGTCTCCAAGAGACCCAGTACTTC
CASSFARGLQETQYF
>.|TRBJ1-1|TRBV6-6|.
TGTGCCAGCAGCCACGGGGGGGCAGCTTTCTTT
CASSHGGAAFF
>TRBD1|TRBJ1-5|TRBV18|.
TGTGCCAGCTCGCCGGGACAGGTTAGCAATCAGCCCCAGCATTTT
CASSPGQVSNQPQHF
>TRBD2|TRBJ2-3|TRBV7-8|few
TGTGCCAGCAGCCAAACCTGGACTAGCGGGATTCCTGTCACGCAGTATTTT
CASSQTWTSGIPVTQYF
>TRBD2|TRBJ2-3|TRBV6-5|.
TGTGCCAGCAGTTACGTATCGATAGCGGGAGTTACAGATACGCAGTATTTT
CASSYVSIAGVTDTQYF
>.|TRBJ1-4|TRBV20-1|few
TGCAGTGCTAGCGACTACCAGGGGTCAAATGAAAAACTGTTTTTT
CSASDYQGSNEKLFF
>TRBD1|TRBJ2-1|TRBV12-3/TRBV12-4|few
TGTGCCAGCAGGTCAGCAGGGGGCCGAAACAATGAGCAGTTCTTC
CASRSAGGRNNEQFF
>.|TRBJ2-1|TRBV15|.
TGTGCCACCCTTTTCGAGGAGAGGAATGAGCAGTTCTTC
CATLFEERNEQFF
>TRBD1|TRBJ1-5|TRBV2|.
TGTGCCAGCAGTTTCGGCCGGGACAGGGGAATCAATCAGCCCCAGCATTTT
CASSFGRDRGINQPQHF
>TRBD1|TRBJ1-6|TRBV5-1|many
TGCGCCAGCAGCTGGGGACAGGGTTATTCACCCCTCCACTTT
CASSWGQGYSPLHF
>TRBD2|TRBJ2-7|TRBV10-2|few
TGCGCCAGTTTTGGACTAGCGGGGAACTACGAGCAGTACTTC
CASFGLAGNYEQYF
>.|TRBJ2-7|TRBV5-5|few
TGTGCCAGCAGCTTGGGAGGGGGATTATCCTACGAGCAGTACTTC
CASSLGGGLSYEQYF
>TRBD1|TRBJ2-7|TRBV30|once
TGTGCCTGGAGTCCGGACAGGGGCTACGAGCAGTACTTC
CAWSPDRGYEQYF